The entry below gives a single TCR beta chain sequence along with its context. The entry originates in a study of blood T cell repertoires in COVID-19. Turning to the study itself: From T cells, B-cell-depleted T cells, or PBMCs came the material, which was cDNA or gDNA.

Clinical histories supplied by participants themselves formed the basis of cohort assignment. Repertoires were generated with immunoSEQ multiplex PCR, while TCRdb's copy carries only in-frame clones and drops some. The sample consists of roughly 200,000 clones, 75% to 90% of them appearing once. The sequenced sample was PBMCs or T cells enriched from blood (not recorded which). The receptor's source is a woman in her thirties who had been exposed to COVID-19.

The CDR3: CASSSARGVTDTQYF. The CDR3 nucleotides are TGTGCCAGCAGCTCGGCCCGCGGGGTCACAGATACGCAGTATTTT. V is TRBV7-9 and J is TRBJ2-3; TRBD2 might be the D (6 bases). Germline assignment: CDR1 SEHNR and CDR2 FQNEAQ (reference sequence). V lost 4 bases and J lost 2, with 13 bases in between. The CDR3 spans 15 residues.